This is a list of T cell receptor beta chains from one sample in a study of T-cell reconstitution after alpha-beta-depleted transplantation in children. Using its own MiXCR run on the PCR reads, TCRdb lists one record per CDR3 protein. This repertoire shows about 1,000,000 distinct CDR3 sequences, about 29% found once; its top ten account for approximately 30%. Here the sequenced sample was PBMCs, mostly from graft donor cells, taken 360 days after TCRalphabeta/CD19-depleted stem cell transplant. The receptors stem from a boy in the first two years of life who had a stem cell transplant for SCID, so the T cells may come from the graft donor. Both conserved end residues are part of each CDR3. Each record gives: V gene, J gene, clone size, CDR3 length, D gene, CDR3 DNA, CDR3 protein. D genes are given only for firm matches. Part of the rows lack a size; the others show once, few, many or a class for expanded clones.

v_gene: TRBV6-1
j_gene: TRBJ1-1
abundance: -
len: 14
d_gene: -
CDR3nt: TGTGCCAGCAGTGGGGTCAGGGCGTCACCTGAAGCTTTCTTT
CDR3aa: CASSGVRASPEAFF

v_gene: TRBV10-2
j_gene: TRBJ2-2
abundance: many
len: 17
d_gene: -
CDR3nt: TGCGCCAGCAGTGGAGTGCGTGGGGGGGCGCGGACCGGGGAGCTGTTTTTT
CDR3aa: CASSGVRGGARTGELFF

v_gene: TRBV2
j_gene: TRBJ2-1
abundance: few
len: 15
d_gene: -
CDR3nt: TGTGCCAGCAGCCAACAGGGGGGGATTGGGGATGAGCAGTTCTTC
CDR3aa: CASSQQGGIGDEQFF

v_gene: TRBV5-1
j_gene: TRBJ1-1
abundance: -
len: 18
d_gene: TRBD1
CDR3nt: TGCGCCAGCAGCTTGCCTCGGAAGACAGGGCCGATGAACACTGAAGCTTTCTTT
CDR3aa: CASSLPRKTGPMNTEAFF

v_gene: TRBV20-1
j_gene: TRBJ2-7
abundance: -
len: 12
d_gene: -
CDR3nt: TGCAGTGCTAGAGTACTCACAGGGAAGCAGTACTTC
CDR3aa: CSARVLTGKQYF

v_gene: TRBV12-3/TRBV12-4
j_gene: TRBJ2-3
abundance: few
len: 17
d_gene: TRBD2
CDR3nt: TGTGCCAGCAGTTTACGTAGCGGGGGGGCGTTCGCAGATACGCAGTATTTT
CDR3aa: CASSLRSGGAFADTQYF

v_gene: TRBV5-1
j_gene: TRBJ2-5
abundance: -
len: 18
d_gene: TRBD2
CDR3nt: TGCGCCAGCAGCCGTGGACTAGCGGGGGGGCCGGGACAAGAGACCCAGTACTTC
CDR3aa: CASSRGLAGGPGQETQYF

v_gene: TRBV11-2
j_gene: TRBJ2-1
abundance: -
len: 15
d_gene: -
CDR3nt: TGTGCCAGCAGCCCGTGGACTGGTATCGACAATGAGCAGTTCTTC
CDR3aa: CASSPWTGIDNEQFF

v_gene: TRBV12-3/TRBV12-4
j_gene: TRBJ2-3
abundance: few
len: 16
d_gene: -
CDR3nt: TGTGCCAGCACCCTCGAAAGGGGGACCTTCACAGATACGCAGTATTTT
CDR3aa: CASTLERGTFTDTQYF

v_gene: TRBV5-1
j_gene: TRBJ2-1
abundance: few
len: 16
d_gene: TRBD2
CDR3nt: TGCGCCAGCAGCTTGGAGGCGGGGGGCCCCTACAATGAGCAGTTCTTC
CDR3aa: CASSLEAGGPYNEQFF

v_gene: TRBV10-3
j_gene: TRBJ2-3
abundance: -
len: 14
d_gene: -
CDR3nt: TGTGCCATCACCCTTAGCGGAATCACAGATACGCAGTATTTT
CDR3aa: CAITLSGITDTQYF

v_gene: TRBV4-1
j_gene: TRBJ2-1
abundance: few
len: 16
d_gene: TRBD1
CDR3nt: TGCGCCAGCAGCAAGTTCCGGGACAGGGACAGCGATGAGCAGTTCTTC
CDR3aa: CASSKFRDRDSDEQFF

v_gene: TRBV9
j_gene: TRBJ2-7
abundance: -
len: 16
d_gene: -
CDR3nt: TGTGCCAGCAGGACGTGGGGACACACTCACTCCTACGAGCAGTACTTC
CDR3aa: CASRTWGHTHSYEQYF

v_gene: TRBV28
j_gene: TRBJ1-5
abundance: -
len: 16
d_gene: TRBD1
CDR3nt: TGTGCCAGCAGTGGACAGGGGGCAAGGAGGAATCAGCCCCAGCATTTT
CDR3aa: CASSGQGARRNQPQHF

v_gene: TRBV6-5
j_gene: TRBJ1-1
abundance: once
len: 19
d_gene: TRBD1
CDR3nt: TGTGCCAGCAGTTACTGGTCTCGTATTATCACAGGGGCCAACACTGAAGCTTTCTTT
CDR3aa: CASSYWSRIITGANTEAFF

v_gene: TRBV28
j_gene: TRBJ2-5
abundance: few
len: 13
d_gene: -
CDR3nt: TGTGCCAGCAGTTGGGGTCCTGAAGAGCCCCAGTACTTC
CDR3aa: CASSWGPEEPQYF